This T cell receptor (beta chain) was sequenced during a study of T cells after yellow fever vaccination (dated by TCRdb to about 2019). As for the study more broadly: The SMART-Seq v4 Ultra Low Input RNA kit was used to prepare libraries from fractions with low cell numbers. To follow T-cell clones before and after primary and booster YFV17D yellow fever vaccination, bulk TCR alpha and beta repertoires were sequenced over time. The cohort comprised two healthy male donors, one aged 18 to 30 and one aged 30 to 40 years. Blood was drawn at multiple timepoints before and after primary and secondary immunization, with bulk PBMC replicates and cell subsets isolated. Study-wide findings and limitations: Most clones expanded after primary vaccination were re-detected after the booster (96% of CD4 and roughly 85% of CD8), suggesting broad memory maintenance. A small fraction of clonotypes appeared in both the CD4 and CD8 compartments, likely as a result of convergent recombination. Because the study included only a couple of donors, the extent to which the findings can be generalized is limited. Computational filtering was needed because FACS-sorted repertoires could contain abundant contaminating clonotypes from the bulk population. The secondary T-cell response was found to be weaker but faster than the primary response, with a peak reached on day 5 rather than on day 15.

TCR cDNA was made using 5'RACE template switching, a step that added a universal primer site and unique molecular identifiers. Priming for cDNA synthesis came from both the TCR alpha and TCR beta constant segments. Two PCR steps were used to amplify libraries, with sample barcodes and sequencing adapters being added in the second step. Sequencing of libraries was performed on Illumina HiSeq 2500 (2x100 bp) or NovaSeq (2x150 bp). On the authors' methods: MIGEC handled demultiplexing of reads and collapsing into UMI consensus sequences, while MiXCR performed V(D)J alignment. Using edgeR on replicate PBMC samples, clonotypes were called vaccine-responding if FDR was below 0.01 and the log2 fold change was above 5 up to day 15. Each bulk clonotype was labeled CD4 or CD8 based on which sequenced repertoire, CD4 or CD8, contained the clonotype at higher abundance. TCRdb redid the processing of the public reads, applying fastp at Q25 and MiXCR, and retained in-frame beta chains. Each entry is one CDR3 protein sequence, shown with its most common DNA and genes. The V and J calls were determined by TCRdb, not by the authors. Recorded for this sample are just under 600,000 distinct CDR3 sequences; about 14% of them occurred a single time. The ten most abundant clones make up over 11% of the sample.

Trimming takes 5 bases from V and 4 bases from J, and the germline ends sit 15 bases apart. The CDR3 starts with the cysteine, ends with the phenylalanine, and has 14 residues. CDR3 DNA is the only sequence kept; it has 42 bases, read in frame from the first base. Sequences SGHVS (CDR1) and FNYEAQ (CDR2) are obtained from the germline V gene. The sample's treatment or condition, from its label and the paper: live attenuated yellow fever vaccine strain. Two biological replicates of bulk PBMCs were collected at each blood-draw timepoint. A standard Ficoll-Paque protocol was used to isolate PBMCs from peripheral blood. TriZol was used to extract RNA from bulk PBMCs, CD4 and CD8 fractions, and dextramer-positive and dextramer-negative fractions. In regard to this clonotype: No antigen is known for it. No qualities accompany the bases; no much larger clone lies one base away.

The sample consisted of PBMCs, taken on the day of the yellow fever booster vaccination. This clonotype was sampled from a man aged 25-45 years who received the YFV17D yellow fever vaccine. Recombination connected TRBV7-6 to TRBJ2-7, and the D gene may be TRBD2, 6 bases matching. CDR3 loop: CASSPPGATYEQYF. The nucleotide sequence is TGTGCCAGCAGCCCGCCGGGAGCGACTTACGAGCAGTACTTC.